The present entry profiles one TCR beta chain with its context. Its recognized antigen is unknown. Per-base quality was not reported, and no clone a single base away is much larger than it. The data were taken from a study of post-analysis software for immune sequencing data (dated by TCRdb to the mid-2010s). Some background on the complete study: Disease courses on record covered relapsing-remitting, secondary progressive and progressive-relapsing multiple sclerosis, though some patients had no subtype annotation. The patient repertoires were set against around eleven previously published healthy control repertoires from donors whose ages ranged from roughly 6 to 26 years. A subset of samples was prepared in parallel using single-end sample barcoding, then pooled and co-amplified after Illumina adapter ligation.

TCR beta repertoires were profiled from peripheral blood of under 15 young patients with multiple sclerosis to demonstrate the VDJtools post-analysis software. Multiple sclerosis patients were children and adolescents aged roughly 6 to 16 years. Library prep was done by PCR. TCRdb lists the instrument as Illumina HiSeq 2500. To reduce PCR and sequencing biases, unique molecular identifiers were built into the TCR beta cDNA libraries. Approximately 500,000 cDNA molecules were obtained for every 1 to 10 million input T cells, so each molecule roughly corresponded to one T cell. Patient libraries were prepared and sequenced with the same protocol used for the earlier healthy control dataset. Samples belonging to the same batch were prepared together, multiplexed and sequenced on a shared HiSeq lane. The paper's processing steps were these. MIGEC was used to process the raw barcoded reads, and molecular identifier groups with only a single read were discarded before consensus assembly and CDR3 extraction. Clonotype tables were post-analysed with VDJtools, and diversity was normalized by down-sampling all datasets to the smallest sample size. To correct batch-related cross-sample contamination, repertoire overlap clustering matched CDR3 amino acid sequences but not nucleotide sequences. The raw public data were reprocessed by TCRdb itself: fastp quality trimming at Q25, MiXCR clonotype calling, in-frame beta chains only. Rows with a matching CDR3 protein are joined into one entry that keeps the most common DNA and genes. The V and J calls here are based on TCRdb, not the publication. For this sample there are roughly 870,000 distinct CDR3 sequences; roughly 58% appear just once. The ten largest clonotypes hold about 4.8% of the sample.

After removal of 8 bases from V and 5 bases from J, the junction retains 4 bases not matched to a gene. The CDR3 contains 12 residues, cysteine and phenylalanine counted. Just CDR3 DNA is preserved here, 36 bases in frame from base 1. The CDR1 and CDR2 encoded by the germline V gene (reference sequence) are MNHNY and SVGAGI. What the work shows at the level of the full study, not this receptor alone: Multiple sclerosis patients had significantly lower normalized Chao1 diversity than controls, a result that suggests substantial peripheral T-cell clonal expansion. Strong co-clustering of samples prepared in the same batch was shown by direct clustering with F measure, prompting a batch-effect correction. Significantly higher frequencies in patients than in controls were found for several TRBV segments, including TRBV5-6, TRBV5-1 and TRBV20-1. The control group was slightly older than the multiple sclerosis patient group.

This TCR was sampled from a girl aged 10 to 17 with multiple sclerosis. The chain joins TRBV6-6 to TRBJ2-7; TRBD1 aligns with 9 central bases. Sequenced: blood. Here the CDR3 is given as CASLGQGNEQYF. Here is the DNA: TGTGCCAGCCTCGGACAGGGGAACGAGCAGTACTTC.